This entry lists 12 T cell receptor beta chains sequenced from one sample in a study of cytomegalovirus exposure and HLA in healthy donors. The data were produced by immunoSEQ multiplex PCR, yet TCRdb's version contains in-frame clones alone and is incomplete. The sample shows tens of thousands of clones, roughly 94% of them seen only once. The sequenced sample was PBMCs. All receptors derive from a man younger than 30 in good health and CMV-seropositive.

The chain combines TRBV27 with TRBJ2-1; TRBD1 is a possible D gene (6 bases). Deletions cut 6 bases from V and 8 bases from J, with 17 bases between. Per the germline V gene, CDR1 is MNHEY and CDR2 is SMNVEV (reference sequence). The CDR3 extends over 14 amino acids. The DNA for the CDR3 is TGTGCCAGCAGGGGCGAGGGCCAGGGGCATGAGCAGTTCTTC. Translating it yields CASRGEGQGHEQFF.

The chain is built from TRBV4-1 and TRBJ2-5, with 10 bases matching TRBD2. CDR1 and CDR2 (germline): MGHRA, YSYEKL. CDR3 length: 16 residues. V shed 0 bases, J shed 7 bases, and the junction held 8 bases outside the gene matches. CDR3 sequence: CASSQDGLAGAGTQYF. The CDR3 coding sequence is TGCGCCAGCAGCCAAGATGGGCTAGCGGGGGCCGGGACCCAGTACTTC.

The genes are TRBV4-1 and TRBJ1-1, with 7 bases that match TRBD1. Trimming cost V 4 bases and J 2 bases; bases outside gene matches: 13. The CDR3 is 17 amino acids. Germline V gives CDR1 MGHRA, CDR2 YSYEKL. CDR3 region: CASSPSDRVTGNTEAFF. The CDR3 DNA reads as TGCGCCAGCAGCCCCTCCGACAGGGTAACTGGCAACACTGAAGCTTTCTTT.

The J gene is TRBJ1-1, the V gene TRBV19; maybe TRBD1 (6 bases). CDR3 length: 17 residues. Germline CDR1 LNHDA, CDR2 SQIVND (reference sequence). Trimming removed 6 bases at V and 6 bases at J, with 26 bases between. The CDR3 region has the DNA TGTGCCAGTAGACTGGCGGGGGCTGGGAAAATAGGGGCTGAAGCTTTCTTT. Protein: CASRLAGAGKIGAEAFF. The full variable domain, its missing parts supplied by reference TRBV19 and TRBJ1-1, is DGGITQSPKYLFRKEGQNVTLSCEQNLNHDAMYWYRQDPGQGLRLIYYSQIVNDFQKGDIAEGYSVSREKKESFPLTVTSAQKNPTAFYLCASRLAGAGKIGAEAFFGQGTRLTVV.

The rearrangement uses TRBV27 and TRBJ2-1; 11 nucleotides agree with TRBD2. Germline CDR1 is MNHEY and CDR2 is SMNVEV (reference sequence). The CDR3 length is 16 residues. V was clipped by 5 bases and J by 10 bases; unmatched bases: 13. CDR3 DNA sequence: TGTGCCAGCAGTCCGCAGGGACTAGCGGCATCCTCGGAGCAGTTCTTC. This encodes CASSPQGLAASSEQFF.

This clone was detected once. The chain has TRBV10-2 and TRBJ1-3; D is uncertain. Looked up from germline, CDR1 is WSHSY and CDR2 is SAAADI. Trimming shortened V by 9 bases and J by 0 bases, and 9 bases separated the two germline ends. CDR3 size: 13 residues. The CDR3 loop reads CASTDSSGNTIYF. The CDR3 coding sequence is TGCGCCAGTACGGACTCCTCTGGAAACACCATATATTTT.

The gene calls are TRBV4-1 and TRBJ2-3; D gene unclear. CDR3 length: 17 residues. The ends were cut back, 0 bases at V and 3 bases at J, with 16 bases in the middle. Germline V gene data show CDR1 as MGHRA and CDR2 as YSYEKL. CDR3: CASSQDLLRSRTDTQYF. The DNA for the CDR3 is TGCGCCAGCAGCCAAGATCTCCTCCGTTCTCGGACAGATACGCAGTATTTT.

The chain has TRBV9 and TRBJ2-2, with a possible D match to TRBD2 (7 bases). The V end lost 0 bases, the J end lost 10 bases, and 22 bases lay between the germline ends. Germline V gives CDR1 SGDLS, CDR2 YYNGEE. The CDR3 loop spans 17 amino acids. CDR3 region: CASSVGGGLADSAELFF. In DNA, the CDR3 is TGTGCCAGCAGCGTAGGAGGGGGGCTAGCGGACTCCGCGGAGCTGTTTTTT.

The rearrangement uses TRBV28 and TRBJ2-7; D might be TRBD2 (5 bases). The V end lost 5 bases, the J end lost 7 bases, and 18 bases lay between the germline ends. The CDR3 has 14 residues. Germline CDR1 and CDR2: MDHEN and SYDVKM. The CDR3 reads CASSPGLGLGEQYF. The CDR3 nucleotides read TGTGCCAGCAGTCCAGGACTTGGTTTGGGGGAGCAGTACTTC.

The chain is built from TRBV7-6 and TRBJ2-7; a weak D match, TRBD2 (6 bases). V dropped 5 bases and J dropped 7 bases, with 15 bases sitting between them. The CDR3 totals 13 residues. Germline V gives CDR1 SGHVS, CDR2 FNYEAQ. The CDR3 bases are TGTGCCAGCAGCCTCGGGATTGGGGGGGAGCAGTACTTC. Protein product: CASSLGIGGEQYF.

This chain uses TRBV9 with TRBJ1-2, with 10 bases matching TRBD1. Germline values: CDR1 SGDLS, CDR2 YYNGEE. The CDR3 covers 15 residues. The trim removed 0 bases at V and 8 bases at J, leaving 7 bases unmatched. The CDR3, as DNA: TGTGCCAGCAGCGTAGCCGGGACAGGGGTAGAAGGCTACACCTTC. This gives the protein CASSVAGTGVEGYTF.

V is TRBV9 and J is TRBJ1-2; 10 bases map to TRBD1. The CDR3 has 16 residues. Trimming took 2 bases from V and 4 from J; bases not matched to a gene: 8. Germline CDR1 and CDR2: SGDLS and YYNGEE. The CDR3 DNA reads as TGTGCCAGCAGCGTTACCGACGGGACAGGGGTCTATGGCTACACCTTC. It encodes CASSVTDGTGVYGYTF.